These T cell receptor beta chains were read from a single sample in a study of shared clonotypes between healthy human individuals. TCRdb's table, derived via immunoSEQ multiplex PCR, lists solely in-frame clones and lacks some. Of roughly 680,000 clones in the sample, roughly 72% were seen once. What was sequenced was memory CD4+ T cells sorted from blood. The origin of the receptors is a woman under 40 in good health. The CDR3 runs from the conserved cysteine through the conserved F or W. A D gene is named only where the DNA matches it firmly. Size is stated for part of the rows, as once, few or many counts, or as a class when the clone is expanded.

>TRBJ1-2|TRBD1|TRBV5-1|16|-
TGCGCCAGCAGTCTGGGACAGGGGCCCCCCAACTATGGCTACACCTTC
CASSLGQGPPNYGYTF
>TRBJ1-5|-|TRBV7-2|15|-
TGTGCCAGCAGCTTATATGGGGGGGTAGGGTCGCCCCAGCATTTT
CASSLYGGVGSPQHF
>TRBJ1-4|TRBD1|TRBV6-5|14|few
TGTGCCAGCAGAAACAGGGGATCTAATGAAAAACTGTTTTTT
CASRNRGSNEKLFF
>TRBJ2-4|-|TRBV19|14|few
TGTGCCAGTAGTATAGGCCAGCAAGCAGCCATTCAGTACTTC
CASSIGQQAAIQYF
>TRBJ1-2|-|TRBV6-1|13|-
TGTGCCAGCAGTCGGGACAATAACTATGGCTACACCTTC
CASSRDNNYGYTF
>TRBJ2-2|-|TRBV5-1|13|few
TGCGCCAGCAGCTCAGAGAACACCGGGGAGCTGTTTTTT
CASSSENTGELFF
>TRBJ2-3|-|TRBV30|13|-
TGTGCCTGGAGGGCAGGGCGAACAGATACGCAGTATTTT
CAWRAGRTDTQYF
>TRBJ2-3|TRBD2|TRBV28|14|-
TGTGCCAGCCGGGAAGCGGGAATCACAGATACGCAGTATTTT
CASREAGITDTQYF
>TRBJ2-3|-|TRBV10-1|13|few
TGCGCCAGCAGTGAGTCGAGTGGAGATACGCAGTATTTT
CASSESSGDTQYF
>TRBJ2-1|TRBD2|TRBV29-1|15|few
TGCAGCGTAACTGCCGGGACTAGCGTCTACAATGAGCAGTTCTTC
CSVTAGTSVYNEQFF
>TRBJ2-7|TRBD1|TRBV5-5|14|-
TGTGCCAGCAGCTCAGGCACAGGGGTCTACGAGCAGTACTTC
CASSSGTGVYEQYF
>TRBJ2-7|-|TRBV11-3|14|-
TGTGCCAGCAAGTATCCGGGACCATGCTACGAGCAGTACTTC
CASKYPGPCYEQYF
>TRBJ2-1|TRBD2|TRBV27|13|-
TGTGCCAGCAGTTTTGATGCGGGAGGGCCTCGGTTCTTC
CASSFDAGGPRFF
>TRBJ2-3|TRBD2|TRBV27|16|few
TGTGCCAGCAGTTTATTTCTAGCGGGAAGCACAGATACGCAGTATTTT
CASSLFLAGSTDTQYF
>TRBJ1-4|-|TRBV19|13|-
TGTGCCAGTAGTATCCGACAGTATGAAAAACTGTTTTTT
CASSIRQYEKLFF
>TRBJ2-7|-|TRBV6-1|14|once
TGTGCCACGACTGGGGGATGGGGGGAAGGCGAGCAGTACTTC
CATTGGWGEGEQYF
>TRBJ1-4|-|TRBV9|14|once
TGTGCCAGCAGCGTAGGGCAGGGATTGGAAAAACTGTTTTTT
CASSVGQGLEKLFF
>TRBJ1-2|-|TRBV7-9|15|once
TGTGCCAGCAGCCCGGGAGGGGAATTACGGGGTGGCTACACCTTC
CASSPGGELRGGYTF
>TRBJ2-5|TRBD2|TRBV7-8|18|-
TGTGCCAGCAGCTTAGTTCTACTAGCGGGAGGCCGCCAAGAGACCCAGTACTTC
CASSLVLLAGGRQETQYF
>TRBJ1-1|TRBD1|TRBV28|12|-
TGTGCCAGCAAACCCAGGGACAGTGAAGCTTTCTTT
CASKPRDSEAFF
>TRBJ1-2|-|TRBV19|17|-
TGTGCCAGCCATCCGGGGCAATCAGGGCTTGGAGGGTATGGCTACACCTTC
CASHPGQSGLGGYGYTF
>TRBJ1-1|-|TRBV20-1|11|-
TGCAGTGCTGAGAGATACACTGAAGCTTTCTTT
CSAERYTEAFF
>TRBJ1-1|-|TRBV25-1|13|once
TGTGCCAGCAGCCCTTATCAACACATTGAAGCTTTCTTT
CASSPYQHIEAFF
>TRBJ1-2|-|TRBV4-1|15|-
TGCGCCAGCAGCCAAGTGTCAGGGCAGAACTATGGCTACACCTTC
CASSQVSGQNYGYTF
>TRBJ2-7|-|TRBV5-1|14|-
TGCGCCAGCAGCTTGGCAAGCAGCATCGACGAGCAGTACTTC
CASSLASSIDEQYF
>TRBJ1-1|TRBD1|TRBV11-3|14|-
TGTGCCAGCAGCTTAGAGGTAAGTGACAGGGAGGCTTTCTTT
CASSLEVSDREAFF
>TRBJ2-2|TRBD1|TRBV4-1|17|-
TGCGCCAGCAGCCAGGGGACAGGGACTCGTTACACCGGGGAGCTGTTTTTT
CASSQGTGTRYTGELFF
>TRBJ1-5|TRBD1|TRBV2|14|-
TGTGCCAGCAGAGGACAGGGCCTACTTCGGCCCCAGCATTTT
CASRGQGLLRPQHF
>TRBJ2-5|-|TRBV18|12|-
TGTGCCAGCTCGCCCCAGCCGGAGACCCAGTACTTC
CASSPQPETQYF
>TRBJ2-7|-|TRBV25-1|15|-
TGTGCCAGCAGTGAATCCAGCGGAAACCCCTACGAGCAGTACTTC
CASSESSGNPYEQYF
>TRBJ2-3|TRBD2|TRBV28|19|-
TGTGCCAGCAGTCCCCCGGGACTAGCGGGAGGCCGCGACACAGATACGCAGTATTTT
CASSPPGLAGGRDTDTQYF
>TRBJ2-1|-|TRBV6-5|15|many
TGTGCCAGCAGCCCCGGTTGGGCGGACTACAATGAGCAGTTCTTC
CASSPGWADYNEQFF
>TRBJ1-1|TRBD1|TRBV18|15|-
TGTGCCAGCTCGCCCGGGACAGGGGCGAGAACTGAAGCTTTCTTT
CASSPGTGARTEAFF
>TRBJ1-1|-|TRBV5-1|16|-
TGCGCCAGCAGCTTGGCCGAGGTTCGCGTGAACACTGAAGCTTTCTTT
CASSLAEVRVNTEAFF
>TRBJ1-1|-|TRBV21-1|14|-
TGTGCCAGCCTGCCCGGAAGGATGAACACTGAAGCTTTCTTT
CASLPGRMNTEAFF
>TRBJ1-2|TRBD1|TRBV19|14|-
TGTGCCAGTAGTATGAGGGGACAGATCTATGGCTACACCTTC
CASSMRGQIYGYTF
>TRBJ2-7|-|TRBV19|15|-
TGTGCCAGTAGTCCCCGGAAGGGACAAGTCTACGAGCAGTACTTC
CASSPRKGQVYEQYF
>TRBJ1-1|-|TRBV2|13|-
TGTGCCAGCCGAAGGGCTCGGAACACTGAAGCTTTCTTT
CASRRARNTEAFF
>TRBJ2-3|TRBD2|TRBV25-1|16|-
TGTGCCAGCAGCGAAACTAGCGGGAGCCCCACAGATACGCAGTATTTT
CASSETSGSPTDTQYF
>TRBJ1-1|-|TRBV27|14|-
TGTGCCAGCAGTATGACAGGTCGGAGGGCTGAAGCTTTCTTT
CASSMTGRRAEAFF
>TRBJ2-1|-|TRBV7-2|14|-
TGTGCCAGCAGCTTTTTTGTCGACCCCGAACAGCAGTTCTTC
CASSFFVDPEQQFF
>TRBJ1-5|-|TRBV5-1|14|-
TGCGCCAGCAGCACCCACGGGGGCGATCAGCCCCAGCATTTT
CASSTHGGDQPQHF
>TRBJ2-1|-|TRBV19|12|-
TGTGCCAGTAGTATTGGGTGGAATGAGCAGTTCTTC
CASSIGWNEQFF
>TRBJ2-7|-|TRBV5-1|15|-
TGCGCCAGCAGCTTGAGTTCAGGTTCCTACAACGAGCAGTACTTC
CASSLSSGSYNEQYF
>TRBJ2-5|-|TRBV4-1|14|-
TGCGCCAGCAGTCACTCGGAGGGGCTAGAGACCCAGTACTTC
CASSHSEGLETQYF
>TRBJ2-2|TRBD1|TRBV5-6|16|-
TGTGCCAGCAGCTTGGACAGGGGGGCGTTATCCGGGGAGCTGTTTTTT
CASSLDRGALSGELFF
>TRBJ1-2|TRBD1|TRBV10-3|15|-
TGTGCCATCAGTGATATGGGACAGGGAATCTATGGCTACACCTTC
CAISDMGQGIYGYTF
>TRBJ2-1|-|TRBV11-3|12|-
TGTGCCAGCAGCTACGGGTCTCGTGAGCAGTTCTTC
CASSYGSREQFF
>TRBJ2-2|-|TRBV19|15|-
TGTGCCAGTAGGACACAGGGCCGGTACACCGGGGAGCTGTTTTTT
CASRTQGRYTGELFF
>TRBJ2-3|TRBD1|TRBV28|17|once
TGTGCCAGCAGAGACAACAGGGGTCGAGATGGGACAGATACGCAGTATTTT
CASRDNRGRDGTDTQYF
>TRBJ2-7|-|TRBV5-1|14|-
TGCGCCAGCAGCTTGGGGGCAGCGGTCAACGAGCAGTACTTC
CASSLGAAVNEQYF
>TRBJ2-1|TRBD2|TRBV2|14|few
TGTGCCAGCAGTGAAGCGCGGGGGAACAATGAGCAGTTCTTC
CASSEARGNNEQFF
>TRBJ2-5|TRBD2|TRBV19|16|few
TGTGCCAGTAGTGAGCTAGCGGGAGTCAGAGGAGAGACCCAGTACTTC
CASSELAGVRGETQYF
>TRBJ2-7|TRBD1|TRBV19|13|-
TGTGCCAGTAGTAAAACAGGGGACCACGAGCAGTACTTC
CASSKTGDHEQYF
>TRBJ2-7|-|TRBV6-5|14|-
TGTGCCAGCAGTTACTCTGGGGCCCTATACGAGCAGTACTTC
CASSYSGALYEQYF